The 17 T cell receptor beta chains presented below share a single source sample, sequenced in a study of identical twins. TCRdb independently ran MiXCR on the 5' RACE reads; one entry per CDR3 protein. The data hold hundreds of thousands of distinct CDR3 sequences, with around 21% observed a single time. Another study also made use of these data, one on T cells expressing NK-cell markers.

The sequenced material came from PBMCs. These receptors were obtained from a woman aged 18-29 years in good health.

V gene TRBV7-2 combines with J gene TRBJ1-4; 7 bases line up with TRBD1. The CDR3 is made up of 14 amino acids. The germline V gene has CDR1 SGHTA and CDR2 FQGNSA. Trimming took 5 bases from V and 7 from J; bases not matched to a gene: 7. CDR3 region: CASSLDRAGEKLFF. The CDR3 DNA sequence: TGTGCCAGCAGCCTCGACAGGGCGGGTGAAAAACTGTTTTTT.

This sequence joins TRBV25-1 and TRBJ2-5, with TRBD2 as a possible D gene (5 bases). V was pared by 2 bases and J by 2 bases, with 9 bases between. The CDR3 covers 14 residues. The V gene's germline CDR1 is MGHDK and CDR2 SYGVNS. The CDR3 nucleotides are TGTGCCAGCAGTGAAGTTCGACTACAAGAGACCCAGTACTTC. Encoded protein: CASSEVRLQETQYF.

This rearrangement joins TRBV5-1 to TRBJ2-5; tentatively, D is TRBD1 or TRBD2 (5 bases each). The length of the CDR3 is 14 residues. Looked up from germline, CDR1 is SGHRS and CDR2 is YFSETQ. Trimming left V 3 bases short and J 6 bases short, with 15 bases between. CDR3 sequence reads: CASSSRSGPQTQYF. CDR3 coding DNA: TGCGCCAGCAGCTCCAGGTCGGGACCTCAGACCCAGTACTTC.

This rearrangement joins TRBV12-3 or TRBV12-4 to TRBJ2-1, with 10 bases identical to TRBD1. This CDR3 is 17 amino acids long. Trimming removed 3 bases from V and 9 bases from J; junction bases left unmatched: 14. The CDR3 region is CASSFGTSGTGVREQFF. The CDR3 DNA reads TGTGCCAGCAGTTTTGGGACCTCCGGGACAGGGGTACGTGAGCAGTTCTTC.

The J gene is TRBJ2-7, the V gene TRBV7-9; the D gene is possibly TRBD2 (5 bases). Germline V gives CDR1 SEHNR, CDR2 FQNEAQ (reference sequence). V was cut by 7 bases and J by 6 bases, with 16 bases left in between. The CDR3 extends over 13 amino acids. The CDR3: CASTHGVPPEQYF. DNA for the CDR3: TGTGCCAGCACCCACGGGGTTCCTCCCGAGCAGTACTTC.

The CDR3: CASSQTGGASPGYTF. The CDR3 nucleotides read TGCGCCAGCAGCCAGACAGGGGGCGCATCCCCTGGCTACACCTTC. V usage is TRBV4-3 and J usage is TRBJ1-2; TRBD1 aligns across 10 bases. The trim removed 3 bases at V and 7 bases at J, leaving 8 bases unmatched. Germline V gives CDR1 LGHNA, CDR2 YSLEER. The CDR3 has 15 amino acids.

This clonotype occurred many times. CDR3 DNA sequence: TGTGCCAGCAGTAACTACGAGCAGTACTTC. This translates into CASSNYEQYF. The rearrangement links TRBV12-3 or TRBV12-4 to TRBJ2-7; D is ambiguous. Between the trimmed V and J ends, which lost 5 bases and 3 bases, there was a span of 2 bases. This CDR3 is built from 10 residues.

The V and J genes are TRBV15 and TRBJ2-1; tentative D call: TRBD2 (6 bases). V was trimmed by 0 bases and J by 10 bases, leaving 10 bases between them. This CDR3 comprises 13 residues. CDR1 is LNHNV, CDR2 YYDKDF, per germline (reference sequence). The CDR3 sequence: CATSRDRAGEQFF. The CDR3 nucleotides read TGTGCCACCAGCAGAGATCGGGCGGGGGAGCAGTTCTTC.

The chain carries TRBV29-1 and TRBJ2-4; D remains ambiguous. Trimming stripped 4 bases from V and 6 bases from J, with 10 bases between. The CDR3 is 12 residues long. Germline CDR1 SQVTM, CDR2 ANQGSEA. The CDR3 DNA reads TGCAGCGTTGTGGTAACCCTAAACATTCAGTACTTC. Protein sequence: CSVVVTLNIQYF.

Only a few counts were recorded for this clonotype. The genes are TRBV5-1 and TRBJ2-1; perhaps TRBD2 as D (6 bases). V was trimmed by 1 base and J by 0 bases, leaving 11 bases between them. CDR1 and CDR2 from the germline V gene are SGHRS and YFSETQ. There are 16 residues in the CDR3. CDR3 residues: CASSLLWRGSYNEQFF. CDR3 DNA sequence: TGCGCCAGCAGCTTGCTCTGGCGGGGCTCCTACAATGAGCAGTTCTTC.

The CDR3 region has the DNA TGTGCCAGCAGCCAGGGACCGGACGGGGAGACCCAGTACTTC. It specifies CASSQGPDGETQYF. The rearrangement links TRBV14 to TRBJ2-5; D may match TRBD1 or TRBD2 (5 bases each). This CDR3 spans 14 amino acids. CDR1 is SGHDN, CDR2 FVKESK, per germline. Trimming shortened V by 3 bases and J by 5 bases, and 13 bases separated the two germline ends.

The table lists this clonotype with many counts. The DNA for the CDR3 is TGCGCCAGCAGCTTGGGGGGGACAGGTCCCTCCGAGCAGTACTTC. Translation gives CASSLGGTGPSEQYF. The chain recombines TRBV5-1 with TRBJ2-7; 8 bases fit TRBD1. This CDR3 has 15 amino acids. Germline-derived CDR1 and CDR2 are SGHRS and YFSETQ. J lost 6 bases, V lost 0 bases, and 8 bases had no gene match.

This clonotype was seen a handful of times. This rearrangement joins TRBV20-1 to TRBJ2-7; weak D call: TRBD1 (5 bases). V was clipped by 6 bases and J by 3 bases, with 9 bases between them. Germline loops: CDR1 DFQATT, CDR2 SNEGSKA (reference sequence). CDR3 size: 11 residues. This CDR3 reads CSALDNYEQYF. Here the CDR3 DNA reads TGCAGTGCCCTGGACAACTACGAGCAGTACTTC.

The V and J genes are TRBV20-1 and TRBJ1-1, with 7 nucleotides matching TRBD1. Trimming took 0 bases from V and 4 from J; bases not matched to a gene: 5. The CDR3 is made up of 14 amino acids. The germline V gene encodes CDR1 DFQATT and CDR2 SNEGSKA (reference sequence). CDR3 sequence (DNA): TGCAGTGCTAGAGATTGGGGACAGTCCACTGAAGCTTTCTTT. Its translation is CSARDWGQSTEAFF.

This clonotype was seen many times. This chain joins TRBV20-1 and TRBJ2-1; 13 nucleotides line up with TRBD2. V lost 6 bases and J lost 7; bases outside the gene matches: 9. The CDR3 totals 15 residues. Germline CDR1 DFQATT, CDR2 SNEGSKA (reference sequence). This CDR3 reads CSARTGLAGHNEQFF. CDR3 in DNA: TGCAGTGCGAGAACGGGACTAGCGGGACATAATGAGCAGTTCTTC.

Only a few counts were recorded for this clonotype. The rearrangement links TRBV10-2 to TRBJ2-1; 9 bases are a match to TRBD1. The CDR3 length is 15 residues. The ends lost 2 bases at V and 3 bases at J; junction bases unmatched: 2. The germline V gene has CDR1 WSHSY and CDR2 SAAADI. CDR3 loop: CASSEGQGFYNEQFF. The CDR3 nucleotides read TGCGCCAGCAGTGAGGGACAGGGGTTCTACAATGAGCAGTTCTTC.

V and J are TRBV29-1 and TRBJ2-7; 7 bases map to TRBD2. The germline CDR1 and CDR2 sequences are SQVTM and ANQGSEA. CDR3 length: 15 residues. With V trimmed by 1 base and J by 3 bases, 9 bases remained unmatched. The CDR3 DNA sequence: TGCAGCGTTGAAGGCGGGGGAGGCTTTGGCTACGAGCAGTACTTC. This sequence encodes CSVEGGGGFGYEQYF.